This TCR beta chain was sequenced in a study of breast tumors, draining lymph nodes, adjacent tissues listed by TCRdb under 2016. For the wider study: The study compared TCR beta repertoires across tumor, adjacent nontumor tissue and axillary lymph nodes from breast cancer patients. The study aimed to assess the relationships and possible T-cell exchange between tumor, surrounding tissue and draining lymph node repertoires in human breast cancer.

The axillary draining lymph nodes of breast cancer patients were the source of the lymph node samples. Study-level results and caveats: The study presented the conclusion that tumor T cells originate in lymph nodes as consistent with a hypothesis, not as something directly demonstrated. Tumor T-cell repertoires showed less diversity than lymph node repertoires and more diversity than nontumor tissue repertoires, and tumor T-cell repertoires showed preferential V and J gene usage. The similarity between tumor and nontumor tissue repertoires was significantly greater in luminal-like breast cancer than in basal-like breast cancer. A scenario in which most tumor T cells derive from the lymph node and then expand within tumor tissue was judged to be consistent with the data.

V lost 6 bases and J lost 5 bases; the stretch between them is 7 bases long. The germline V gene supplies CDR1 SNHLY and CDR2 FYNNEI. The CDR3 starts with the cysteine, ends with the phenylalanine, and has 12 residues. Of all the DNA, just the CDR3 is kept, 36 bases in frame from base 1. Sequencing took place on an Illumina HiSeq 2000. Multiplex PCR amplification was used to generate the TCR beta chain libraries. High-throughput sequencing was used to analyze the amplified TCR beta chain products. TCRdb trimmed the raw reads at Q25, called clones with MiXCR and kept productive beta chains. Each CDR3 protein gets just one entry, which takes the most common genes and DNA from the rows behind it. The sample table contains around 120,000 distinct CDR3 sequences; only one count was recorded for about 20% of them. The top ten clones comprise about 3.5% of the sample. The sample holds many counts of this clonotype. The clone's antigen remains unknown. Within one base of it there is no much larger clone, and no base qualities were kept.

Sequencing was carried out using axillary lymph node tissue. The source of this sequence is a female donor with breast cancer. Some clones in this sample may be carry-over from other donors' samples. The chain couples TRBV2 to TRBJ1-4, with a weak D call of TRBD1 (6 bases match). The CDR3 loop reads CASSRGNEKLFF. The DNA sequence follows: TGTGCCAGCAGCAGGGGAAATGAAAAACTGTTTTTT. Outside the CDR3, residues come from the reference TRBV2 and TRBJ1-4 proteins, so the full variable domain is: EPEVTQTPSHQVTQMGQEVILRCVPISNHLYFYWYRQILGQKVEFLVSFYNNEISEKSEIFDDQFSVERPDGSNFTLKIRSTKLEDSAMYFCASSRGNEKLFFGSGTQLSVL.